This TCR beta chain derives from a study of T-cell reconstitution after alpha-beta-depleted transplantation in children (dated by TCRdb to the mid-2010s). About the full investigation: T-cell immune reconstitution after TCRalphabeta/CD19-depleted allogeneic hematopoietic cell transplantation in children was quantitatively tracked in the study by means of TCR repertoire profiling. The study at large found these results: The high TCRbeta diversity at day 60 in some patients was ascribed to recipient T cells and intrathymic progenitors that had survived conditioning. Over the following months the frequencies of hyperexpanded clones went down, and after one year T-cell counts and TCRbeta diversity were mostly credited to newly produced T cells. The apparently early recovery of alphabetaT-cell counts about two months after transplant reportedly depended on only several hundred rapidly expanded clones that came from non-depleted graft cells.

From a lookup of the germline V gene, CDR1 and CDR2 are SGDLS and YYNGEE. V is shortened by 0 bases, J by 6 bases, and the region joining them spans 13 bases. The CDR3 starts with the cysteine, ends with the phenylalanine, and has 14 residues. The only DNA kept is the CDR3, 42 bases in frame from the first base. This clonotype appeared many times. Its antigen is currently not known. No quality values exist for individual bases; no much larger clone is one base distant. The sample's treatment or condition label, decoded: allogeneic hematopoietic cell transplantation with graft depleted of TCRalphabeta T cells and CD19 B cells. TCRalphabeta/CD19-depleted allogeneic hematopoietic cell grafts were given to the transplant recipients, all of whom were children. Receptor libraries were prepared by PCR. Data came from an Illumina HiSeq 2500. TCR libraries were prepared with molecular barcoding, using unique molecular identifiers to normalize TCRbeta repertoire quantification. TCRdb reanalyzed the raw reads on its own, using fastp at Q25 for trimming and MiXCR for clone calling, and kept in-frame beta chains. CDR3 protein duplicates are merged, each entry listing the most common genes and DNA. Recorded for this sample are about 300,000 distinct CDR3 sequences; just over 7.5% of them occurred a single time. The ten largest account for 9.1% of the sample.

The chain joins TRBV9 to TRBJ2-7; the D gene is possibly TRBD2, with 6 bases matching. The TCR sequence derives from a female patient aged 2 to 10 who had a stem cell transplant for Fanconi anemia, so the T cells may come from the graft donor. Here the sequenced sample was peripheral blood, taken 360 days after TCRalphabeta/CD19-depleted stem cell transplant. The CDR3 corresponds to CASSVVGGGTEQYF. The sequenced DNA is TGTGCCAGCAGCGTAGTCGGTGGAGGGACCGAGCAGTACTTC. Beyond the CDR3, the reference TRBV9 and TRBJ2-7 genes provide the residues; the full variable domain reads: DSGVTQTPKHLITATGQRVTLRCSPRSGDLSVYWYQQSLDQGLQFLIQYYNGEERAKGNILERFSAQQFPDLHSELNLSSLELGDSALYFCASSVVGGGTEQYFGPGTRLTVT.